This T cell receptor beta chain emerged from a study of cytomegalovirus exposure and HLA in healthy donors. Study-wide results and caveats: Upon later analysis, TCR association rates were observed to vary by HLA locus, being highest for DRB1 and lowest for HLA-C.

Researchers ran the PCR with 60 Vbeta and 13 Jbeta primers. TCRdb's copy holds only in-frame clones and misses some; the assay was immunoSEQ multiplex PCR. The sample yields 150,000 to 200,000 clones, roughly 70% seen once. As to this clone: Its antigen is undetermined.

V lost 6 bases and J 4 bases, leaving 4 bases between the germline ends. The germline CDR1 and CDR2 sequences are SNHLY and FYNNEI. The CDR3 has 11 residues. The sample taken for sequencing was PBMCs. The receptor was isolated from a woman aged 45-65 years in good health and CMV-seropositive. The rearrangement uses TRBV2 and TRBJ2-1, with D hard to call. CDR3 loop: CASRAYNEQFF. CDR3 nucleotide sequence: TGTGCCAGCAGGGCATACAATGAGCAGTTCTTC.